A single T cell receptor (beta chain) is shown here with its context. The antigen remains unidentified. This specimen comes from a study of blood T cells in healthy people across ages. At the level of the study: When template switching was applied, about one barcoded beta molecule was captured per two T cells.

Study-wide results and limits: Comparison with aged donors showed that long-lived donors had more naive CD4+ cells and higher diversity.

V lost 2 bases to trimming and J lost 0 bases, with 20 bases between them. The CDR3 has 19 amino acids. Germline CDR1 reads LNHNV; CDR2 reads YYDKDF (reference sequence). Sample-barcoded 5' priming and a J-beta primer mix drove a second PCR of roughly 6 to 12 cycles. A tag from a template-switch adaptor with 12 random nucleotides marked each cDNA molecule. TCRdb ran MiXCR on the 5' RACE reads and lists one entry per CDR3 protein. The sample carries about 750,000 distinct CDR3 sequences, less than 70% recorded once. The TCR originated in a man aged 80 or over in good health. The chain uses TRBV15 and TRBJ2-4; D is tentatively TRBD1 or TRBD2 (7 bases each). Sequenced sample: blood. The chain's CDR3 is CATSRNRGDSVLAKNIQYF. The CDR3 DNA is TGTGCCACCAGCAGAAATCGGGGGGACAGTGTACTAGCCAAAAACATTCAGTACTTC. Filled out from reference TRBV15 and TRBJ2-4, the complete variable domain reads DAMVIQNPRYQVTQFGKPVTLSCSQTLNHNVMYWYQQKSSQAPKLLFHYYDKDFNNEADTPDNFQSRRPNTSFCFLDIRSPGLGDTAMYLCATSRNRGDSVLAKNIQYFGAGTRLSVL.